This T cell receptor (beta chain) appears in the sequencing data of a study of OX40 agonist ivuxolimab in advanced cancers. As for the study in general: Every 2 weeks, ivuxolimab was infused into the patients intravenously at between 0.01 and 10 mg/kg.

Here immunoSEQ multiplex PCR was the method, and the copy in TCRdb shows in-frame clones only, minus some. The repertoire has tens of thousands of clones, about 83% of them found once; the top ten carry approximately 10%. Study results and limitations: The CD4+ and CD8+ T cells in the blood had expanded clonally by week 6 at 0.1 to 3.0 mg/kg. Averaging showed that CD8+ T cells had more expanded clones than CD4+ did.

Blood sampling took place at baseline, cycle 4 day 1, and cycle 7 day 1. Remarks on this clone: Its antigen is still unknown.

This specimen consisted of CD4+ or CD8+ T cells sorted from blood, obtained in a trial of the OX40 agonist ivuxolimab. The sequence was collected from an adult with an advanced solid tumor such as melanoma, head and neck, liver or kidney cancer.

CDR3 bases: TGTGCCAGCTCACCGGAGGGGGCGCGGGGTTATGGCTACACCTTC. Translation: CASSPEGARGYGYTF. The chain joins TRBV18 to TRBJ1-2; TRBD1 agrees at 7 bases. The CDR3 length is 15 residues. The V and J ends lost 3 bases and 5 bases, in that order; junction bases with no gene match: 9. CDR1 and CDR2 from the germline V gene are KGHSH and LQKENI.